What follows is one TCR beta chain and its context. This entry comes from a study of blood T cell repertoires in COVID-19. Here immunoSEQ multiplex PCR was the method, and the copy in TCRdb shows in-frame clones only, minus some. The sample has 81,000 or so clones, around 92% seen once. CDR1 and CDR2 from the germline V gene are SGHTA and FQGTGA. CDR3 length equals 22 residues. The V and J ends lost 0 bases and 2 bases, in that order; junction bases with no gene match: 16. This clonotype was sampled from a woman aged 55-70 years with active COVID-19. Sequencing was done on a sample of peripheral blood. V and J are TRBV7-3 and TRBJ2-1; the match to TRBD2 covers 13 bases. DNA of the CDR3: TGTGCCAGCAGCTTAACGGGACTAGCGGGATCTCGGACCCGAGGCGCCTACAATGAGCAGTTCTTC. Translating it yields CASSLTGLAGSRTRGAYNEQFF.